The rows below give T cell receptor beta chains drawn from one sample of a study of cytomegalovirus exposure and HLA in healthy donors. Only in-frame clones appear in the TCRdb table, and some are missing; sequencing was by immunoSEQ multiplex PCR. The profile shows about 99,000 clones, approximately 73% of them singletons. The sample consisted of PBMCs. These receptors originate from a woman aged 18-29 years in good health and CMV-seropositive. The CDR3 runs from the conserved cysteine through the conserved F or W. Fields, in order: D gene, J gene, V gene, CDR3 length, clone size, CDR3 DNA, CDR3 protein. The D gene is left open where the match is weak. Clone size is not always given. Where it is, it says once, few, many or a class for expanded clones.

TRBD2 TRBJ2-3 TRBV2 15 - TGTGCCAGCAGCGGACTAGCGGGTACCACAGATACGCAGTATTTT CASSGLAGTTDTQYF
TRBD2 TRBJ2-2 TRBV13 16 - TGTGCCAGCCAAATATCGGGGGGGCTTGGCACCGGGGAGCTGTTTTTT CASQISGGLGTGELFF
- TRBJ1-1 TRBV6-5 14 few TGTGCCAGCAGTTATTGGGCGGGGAACACTGAAGCTTTCTTT CASSYWAGNTEAFF
- TRBJ1-6 TRBV5-4 15 few TGTGCCAGCAGCTTCCTTGACAGCGTTAATTCACCCCTCCACTTT CASSFLDSVNSPLHF
- TRBJ2-1 TRBV27 14 - TGTGCCAGCAGTCCACCCAGCTCCTACAATGAGCAGTTCTTC CASSPPSSYNEQFF
TRBD2 TRBJ2-1 TRBV9 14 - TGTGCCAGCAGCGTAACTAGCGGGAACAATGAGCAGTTCTTC CASSVTSGNNEQFF
TRBD1 TRBJ2-5 TRBV28 18 - TGTGCCAGCAGTTTCGGTTTTTCTTATCGACAGGGCCAAGAGACCCAGTACTTC CASSFGFSYRQGQETQYF
- TRBJ2-7 TRBV6-5 12 - TGTGCCAGCACCGAGGGGGCCTACGAGCAGTACTTC CASTEGAYEQYF
- TRBJ1-2 TRBV27 16 - TGTGCCAGCATCCAAAAATACGGGGGGGCGAGCTATGGCTACACCTTC CASIQKYGGASYGYTF
- TRBJ2-7 TRBV29-1 12 - TGCAGCGTCCGTAGGTCGGGTCCCGAGCAGTACTTC CSVRRSGPEQYF
- TRBJ1-2 TRBV19 17 - TGTGCCAGTAGTATCCCCGGACAGAAACCTACTAACTATGGCTACACCTTC CASSIPGQKPTNYGYTF
TRBD2 TRBJ2-3 TRBV2 17 few TGTGCCAGCAGTGAAGGTCAGCGGGATCGGAACACAGATACGCAGTATTTT CASSEGQRDRNTDTQYF
- TRBJ2-1 TRBV20-1 10 few TGCAGTGCGGCAGACAATGAGCAGTTCTTC CSAADNEQFF
- TRBJ2-7 TRBV6-5 16 - TGTGCCAGCAGTTTCGATAGAGCGGAGGACTCCTACGAGCAGTACTTC CASSFDRAEDSYEQYF
TRBD1 TRBJ1-5 TRBV6-5 15 - TGTGCCAGCAGGCCCGGGACAGTGTACTATCAGCCCCAGCATTTT CASRPGTVYYQPQHF
- TRBJ2-7 TRBV7-7 13 - TGTGCCAGCAGCCCGGGACACCTCTCCGAGCAGTACTTC CASSPGHLSEQYF
TRBD2 TRBJ2-1 TRBV6-4 16 - TGTGCCAGCAGTGACTCCCCTAGCGGGGCGTACAATGAGCAGTTCTTC CASSDSPSGAYNEQFF
TRBD1 TRBJ2-5 TRBV5-4 15 - TGTGCCAGCAGCTCCATGACAGGGGGCGGAGAGACCCAGTACTTC CASSSMTGGGETQYF
- TRBJ1-5 TRBV16 14 few TGTGCCAGCAGCCGGGGGCTTGGCAATCAGCCCCAGCATTTT CASSRGLGNQPQHF
- TRBJ2-7 TRBV2 12 - TGTGCCAGCAGTTTACAGGGTGACGAGCAGTACTTC CASSLQGDEQYF
- TRBJ2-7 TRBV7-6 16 - TGTGCCAGCAGCTTAGGTCAGGGCGAAAGCTCCTACGAGCAGTACTTC CASSLGQGESSYEQYF
- TRBJ2-7 TRBV6-1 13 - TGTGCCAGCAGAAGACAGGCGTTCTACGAGCAGTACTTC CASRRQAFYEQYF
- TRBJ2-7 TRBV28 13 - TGTGCCAGCAGGGCAGGGCACTCCTACGAGCAGTACTTC CASRAGHSYEQYF
TRBD1 TRBJ1-3 TRBV12-5 16 - TGTGCTAGTGGTTTGGTAAACAGGGGCTCTGGAAACACCATATATTTT CASGLVNRGSGNTIYF
TRBD1 TRBJ2-3 TRBV5-1 16 - TGCGCCAGCAGGGGCCAGGCAGGGGGAAAATCTGATACGCAGTATTTT CASRGQAGGKSDTQYF
TRBD2 TRBJ2-7 TRBV4-3 16 - TGCGCCAGCAGCCAATATCGGGAGGGAGTCAGGAACGAGCAGTACTTC CASSQYREGVRNEQYF
- TRBJ1-4 TRBV29-1 13 few TGCAGCGTTTCGGGGGAAGTTAATGAAAAACTGTTTTTT CSVSGEVNEKLFF
- TRBJ1-5 TRBV30 14 - TGTGCCTGGAGTGTAATCGACAGAAATCAGCCCCAGCATTTT CAWSVIDRNQPQHF
- TRBJ2-7 TRBV4-2 16 few TGTGCCAGCAGCCAAGATGTGATACTAAACCCCTACGAGCAGTACTTC CASSQDVILNPYEQYF
TRBD1 TRBJ1-2 TRBV7-8 15 few TGTGCCAGCAGCTTAGTTCCAGGGGGCGACTATGGCTACACCTTC CASSLVPGGDYGYTF
TRBD2 TRBJ2-7 TRBV11-2 17 - TGTGCCAGCAGCCCGGGACTAGCGGTAAAAAGCTCCTACGAGCAGTACTTC CASSPGLAVKSSYEQYF
TRBD1 TRBJ1-3 TRBV5-1 17 - TGCGCCAGCAGCTTTGCCGACAGGGGCCTCTCTGGAAACACCATATATTTT CASSFADRGLSGNTIYF